The rows below give T cell receptor beta chains drawn from one sample of a study of monozygotic twins with inflammatory bowel disease. TCRdb reprocessed the 5' RACE reads; each CDR3 protein has one entry and no DNA is given. This repertoire includes 400,000 or so distinct CDR3 sequences. The specimen sequenced was blood. Receptors originate from a human donor with ulcerative colitis or Crohn's disease, or a healthy co-twin of an affected twin (not recorded which). Both conserved end residues are part of each CDR3.

v_gene	j_gene	CDR3aa
TRBV13	TRBJ2-7	CASSPLGPEGEQYF
TRBV11-1	TRBJ2-1	CASSSGIGEQFF
TRBV29-1	TRBJ2-3	CSVELQVTDTQYF
TRBV7-9	TRBJ2-1	CASSQPGTGLYEQFF
TRBV7-2	TRBJ2-2	CASSLFRAPGAGELFF
TRBV3-1	TRBJ1-5	CASSQTGENQPQHF
TRBV20-1	TRBJ2-3	CSVQIADTQYF
TRBV5-1	TRBJ1-5	CASSLSLNQPQHF
TRBV6-5	TRBJ1-2	CASTRLGGYGYTF
TRBV7-2	TRBJ2-2	CASSSTGFGELFF
TRBV3-1	TRBJ1-2	CASSQGTQGYGYTF
TRBV20-1	TRBJ2-1	CSARDRNSYNEQFF
TRBV7-2	TRBJ2-2	CASSLAPGTVPTGELFF
TRBV5-1	TRBJ2-7	CASSLDLPGLRSYEQYF
TRBV20-1	TRBJ2-2	CSARQGGSTGELFF
TRBV7-9	TRBJ1-2	CASSAKTGGEGYGYTF
TRBV7-9	TRBJ2-2	CASNPGLAGAGELFF
TRBV12-3/TRBV12-4	TRBJ1-5	CASSLSGSQPQHF
TRBV7-6	TRBJ2-5	CASSLAQRSYPETQYF
TRBV4-2	TRBJ2-7	CASSQEILAGSSEQYF
TRBV6-5	TRBJ1-5	CASSYWGQDNQPQHF
TRBV12-3/TRBV12-4	TRBJ1-5	CASSPVDQPQHF
TRBV5-1	TRBJ2-5	CASSLVGARQETQYF